This is a list of T cell receptor beta chains from one sample in a study of shared clonotypes between healthy human individuals. Here immunoSEQ multiplex PCR was the method, and the copy in TCRdb shows in-frame clones only, minus some. The table shows some 1,600,000 clones, with 95% to 99% occurring only once. Sequencing was performed on naive CD4+ T cells sorted from blood. All receptors come from a young man in good health. CDR3s include the opening cysteine and the closing phenylalanine or tryptophan. Each record gives: J gene, V gene, D gene, clone size, CDR3 DNA, CDR3 protein. The D gene is left open where the match is weak. Not all rows give a size; the values are once, few, many and, for expanded clones, a class.

TRBJ2-7	TRBV10-3	TRBD1	NA	TGTGCCATCATGACCGGGACAGGGTTTGACGAGCAGTACTTC	CAIMTGTGFDEQYF
TRBJ2-6	TRBV7-3	NA	NA	TGTGCCAGCAGCTTAGGACTACTCTCTGGGGCCAACGTCCTGACTTTC	CASSLGLLSGANVLTF
TRBJ2-2	TRBV11-3	NA	once	TGTGCCAGCAGGTTGGGGCCGAACACCGGGGAGCTGTTTTTT	CASRLGPNTGELFF
TRBJ2-3	TRBV11-2	NA	NA	TGTGCCAGCAGCGGCAGGGAATTTACTAGCACAGATACGCAGTATTTT	CASSGREFTSTDTQYF
TRBJ1-5	TRBV2	NA	NA	TGTGCCAGCAGATTCAAAGAAGGGAGCAATCAGCCCCAGCATTTT	CASRFKEGSNQPQHF
TRBJ2-7	TRBV10-2	NA	NA	TGCGCCAGCAGGATGACAGTAACCTACGAGCAGTACTTC	CASRMTVTYEQYF
TRBJ2-2	TRBV5-1	NA	NA	TGCGCCAGCAGCTTGGATTACGGGGAGCTGTTTTTT	CASSLDYGELFF
TRBJ1-1	TRBV7-8	TRBD1	NA	TGTGCCAGCAGCTTAGGGACAGGGAGGATCACTGAAGCTTTCTTT	CASSLGTGRITEAFF
TRBJ2-1	TRBV10-3	NA	NA	TGTGCCACTGGATCGCAAGTTGGGGACAATGAGCAGTTCTTC	CATGSQVGDNEQFF
TRBJ2-7	TRBV6-5	TRBD2	NA	TGTGCCATCCAAGGGACGCGGGAGGGCTCCTACGAGCAGTACTTC	CAIQGTREGSYEQYF
TRBJ2-1	TRBV2	NA	NA	TGTGCCAGCAAGAAAGGGACCCTTAACGAGCAGTTCTTC	CASKKGTLNEQFF
TRBJ2-5	TRBV5-4	NA	NA	TGTGCCAGCAGCTTGGGGGGGACCACCGTGGAGACCCAGTACTTC	CASSLGGTTVETQYF
TRBJ2-2	TRBV5-1	NA	NA	TGCGCCAGCAGCTTGGGGCCAGTTAACACCGGGGAGCTGTTTTTT	CASSLGPVNTGELFF
TRBJ2-5	TRBV6-1	TRBD2	NA	TGTGCCAGCAGTGAGGTAGCGGGGCCGTACCAAGAGACCCAGTACTTC	CASSEVAGPYQETQYF
TRBJ2-3	TRBV27	TRBD2	NA	TGTGCCAGCTCCCCCAGGCTAGCGGCTTTCACAGATACGCAGTATTTT	CASSPRLAAFTDTQYF
TRBJ2-5	TRBV18	TRBD2	NA	TGTGCCAGCTCAGGTTTGAGCGGGAGCTTGGAGACCCAGTACTTC	CASSGLSGSLETQYF
TRBJ2-2	TRBV5-1	TRBD1	NA	TGCGCCAGCAGCTTCGGGACAGACTTCACCGGGGAGCTGTTTTTT	CASSFGTDFTGELFF
TRBJ2-7	TRBV5-1	NA	NA	TGCGCCAGCAGGGTGGAGACAGCCTCCTACGAGCAGTACTTC	CASRVETASYEQYF
TRBJ1-1	TRBV4-1	NA	NA	TGCGCCAGCAGCCGGGAGCAGGCTCAAGCTGAAGCTTTCTTT	CASSREQAQAEAFF
TRBJ1-4	TRBV18	NA	NA	TGTGCCAGCTCACCACGGGTAACTAATGAAAAACTGTTTTTT	CASSPRVTNEKLFF
TRBJ2-2	TRBV5-1	NA	NA	TGCGCCAGCAGCCAGACAGGTCCCGAGACCGGGGAGCTGTTTTTT	CASSQTGPETGELFF
TRBJ1-2	TRBV6-1	NA	once	TGTGCCAGCAGTGACGGAGTTAACTATGGCTACACCTTC	CASSDGVNYGYTF
TRBJ2-5	TRBV5-1	TRBD1	NA	TGCGCCAGCAGCTTTTCCGAGGGGGCAGAGACCCAGTACTTC	CASSFSEGAETQYF
TRBJ2-3	TRBV19	NA	NA	TGTGCCAGTAGTAGGGTACCGGAGGGAATCACAGATACGCAGTATTTT	CASSRVPEGITDTQYF
TRBJ2-1	TRBV11-2	NA	NA	TGTGCCAGCAGCTTTTTGTCAGGGCAAAATGAGCAGTTCTTC	CASSFLSGQNEQFF
TRBJ2-2	TRBV9	NA	NA	TGTGCCAGCAGCGTGCGGGTTGACACCGGGGAGCTGTTTTTT	CASSVRVDTGELFF
TRBJ1-1	TRBV11-2	NA	NA	TGTGCCAGCAGCTTAGGTGGTCACACTGAAGCTTTCTTT	CASSLGGHTEAFF
TRBJ1-1	TRBV9	TRBD1	NA	TGTGCCAGCAGCGGATATCCACTCGGGACAGAGAACACTGAAGCTTTCTTT	CASSGYPLGTENTEAFF
TRBJ2-2	TRBV9	NA	once	TGTGCCAGCAGCGTACCCGTCAGCAGCGGGGAGCTGTTTTTT	CASSVPVSSGELFF
TRBJ2-5	TRBV9	TRBD2	NA	TGTGCCAGCAATCCGGCGGGAGGGCCCTCGGGGCAAGAGACCCAGTACTTC	CASNPAGGPSGQETQYF
TRBJ2-2	TRBV9	TRBD1	NA	TGTGCCAGCAGCGTTGGGACAGCGCCGAACACCGGGGAGCTGTTTTTT	CASSVGTAPNTGELFF
TRBJ2-1	TRBV21-1	NA	NA	TGTGCCAGCCCCCAAAGGAGGGGGAGTTACAATGAGCAGTTCTTC	CASPQRRGSYNEQFF
TRBJ2-5	TRBV28	TRBD2	NA	TGTGCCAGCAGTTTGGACATGGGACTAGCGGGGTCCGGGACCCAGTACTTC	CASSLDMGLAGSGTQYF
TRBJ1-1	TRBV19	NA	NA	TGTGCCAGTAGTATAGGGGCACAAAACACTGAAGCTTTCTTT	CASSIGAQNTEAFF
TRBJ2-7	TRBV19	NA	NA	TGTGCCAGTAGTCTAAGGGCAGGGGATTCCTACGAGCAGTACTTC	CASSLRAGDSYEQYF
TRBJ1-5	TRBV2	NA	NA	TGTGCCAGCAGGGAAGGCAGGGCCCGCAATCAGCCCCAGCATTTT	CASREGRARNQPQHF
TRBJ2-3	TRBV7-2	TRBD2	NA	TGTGCCAGCAGCTTAACCCCCAGCGGGAGTCCTCCAGATACGCAGTATTTT	CASSLTPSGSPPDTQYF
TRBJ1-1	TRBV6-1	NA	NA	TGTGCCAGCAAAGCCCGTTTGAACACTGAAGCTTTCTTT	CASKARLNTEAFF
TRBJ1-3	TRBV4-1	TRBD1	NA	TGCGCCAGCAGCCAAGATGGCCCCCCCGACAGGGTCTACTCTGGAAACACCATATATTTT	CASSQDGPPDRVYSGNTIYF
TRBJ2-2	TRBV6-1	TRBD2	NA	TGTGCCAGCAGTGAAAGACTAGCGGGAGCGGGAACCGGGGAGCTGTTTTTT	CASSERLAGAGTGELFF
TRBJ1-1	TRBV7-8	NA	NA	TGTGCCAGCAGCGCGACAGCGAACACTGAAGCTTTCTTT	CASSATANTEAFF
TRBJ2-1	TRBV18	NA	NA	TGTGCCAGCTCACCGTCTGGTCCAACAGATGAGCAGTTCTTC	CASSPSGPTDEQFF
TRBJ2-7	TRBV4-2	TRBD2	NA	TGTGCCAGCAGCCAAGATAGCCTAGCGGGAGTTAACTCCTACGAGCAGTACTTC	CASSQDSLAGVNSYEQYF
TRBJ2-7	TRBV4-3	NA	NA	TGCGCCAGCAGCCAAGATCCCGGGAGTCTCTACGAGCAGTACTTC	CASSQDPGSLYEQYF
TRBJ2-7	TRBV5-8	TRBD2	NA	TGTGCCAGCAGCCCGGGACTAGCGGAAGACCCCGAGCAGTACTTC	CASSPGLAEDPEQYF
TRBJ1-2	TRBV19	NA	NA	TGTGCCAGTAGTATACGATACAGGGAGGTCGGCTATGGCTACACCTTC	CASSIRYREVGYGYTF
TRBJ2-1	TRBV6-1	TRBD1	NA	TGTGCCAGCAGTGAAGACAGGGGCCCATACAATGAGCAGTTCTTC	CASSEDRGPYNEQFF